This TCR beta chain was identified during a study of PD-1 blockade in classical Hodgkin lymphoma. Time point defined: cycle 4 day 1 (C4D1), after 6 weeks of nivolumab. The patients all showed relapse after autologous stem cell transplantation, while their brentuximab vedotin exposure varied. A note on this clone: Its antigen is unidentified.

Germline V gene data show CDR1 as SQVTM and CDR2 as ANQGSEA. Trimming took 4 bases from V and 4 from J; bases not matched to a gene: 6. CDR3 length equals 14 residues. Repertoires were generated with immunoSEQ multiplex PCR, while TCRdb's copy carries only in-frame clones and drops some. The data show some 96,000 clones, about 93% seen once. General study findings and limits: By cycle point C4D1, TCR diversity had risen significantly in CD4+ cells (but not CD8+ cells).

The source material was peripheral blood mononuclear cells (PBMCs), sampled before the fourth cycle of nivolumab. The chain carries TRBV29-1 and TRBJ2-2; 7 bases line up with TRBD2. The sequence came from a human donor with classical Hodgkin lymphoma. CDR3 region: CSVGEGMGTGELFF. Here the CDR3 DNA reads TGCAGCGTTGGGGAGGGGATGGGCACCGGGGAGCTGTTTTTT.